This T cell receptor beta chain stems from a study of blood T cell repertoires in COVID-19. Profiled with immunoSEQ multiplex PCR; TCRdb holds only in-frame clones, not every one. The table lists over 150,000 clones, around 80% of them singletons. The CDR3 consists of 17 residues. The junction had 8 bases not matched to a gene; V was cut back by 0 bases and J by 0 bases. CDR1 is SGHRS, CDR2 YFSETQ, per germline. This receptor was taken from a man aged 60 to 69 with acute or convalescent COVID-19. The material sequenced was peripheral blood. The chain employs TRBV5-1 and TRBJ2-5; 7 bases are a match to TRBD1. Written as DNA, the CDR3 is TGCGCCAGCAGCTTGGACAGGGGACGGAGATACCAAGAGACCCAGTACTTC. It yields the protein CASSLDRGRRYQETQYF.